These T cell receptor beta chains were read from a single sample in a study of OX40 agonist ivuxolimab in advanced cancers. TCRdb's copy holds only in-frame clones and misses some; the assay was immunoSEQ multiplex PCR. The sample lists tens of thousands of clones, 60% to 80% occurring once. The specimen comprised CD4+ or CD8+ T cells sorted from blood, sampled in a trial of the OX40 agonist ivuxolimab. The receptors here all came from an adult with an advanced solid tumor such as melanoma, head and neck, liver or kidney cancer. Both conserved end residues are part of each CDR3. D genes are given only for firm matches. Clone size appears in some rows only: once, few, many, or a class for an expanded clone.

NA TRBJ1-4 few TRBV27 CASSLSVELNEKLFF TGTGCCAGCAGTTTATCGGTAGAGCTTAATGAAAAACTGTTTTTT
TRBD2 TRBJ2-1 NA TRBV4-3 CASSQEFERGVAYNEQFF TGCGCCAGCAGCCAAGAGTTTGAGCGGGGGGTGGCCTACAATGAGCAGTTCTTC
NA TRBJ2-7 NA TRBV7-6 CASLMDGSSYEQYF TGTGCCAGCCTAATGGACGGTAGCTCCTACGAGCAGTACTTC
NA TRBJ1-2 NA TRBV4-3 CASSQDRSGNYGYTF TGCGCCAGCAGCCAAGATCGGTCCGGGAACTATGGCTACACCTTC
NA TRBJ1-2 NA TRBV27 CASSKGEAYGYTF TGTGCCAGCAGTAAGGGGGAGGCATATGGCTACACCTTC
TRBD1 TRBJ2-2 NA TRBV7-9 CASSPSTGEELFF TGTGCCAGCAGCCCATCAACAGGGGAGGAGCTGTTTTTT
NA TRBJ2-1 NA TRBV7-9 CASSLEPLRTISYNEQFF TGTGCCAGCAGCTTAGAACCTCTAAGGACCATCTCCTACAATGAGCAGTTCTTC
TRBD1 TRBJ2-1 NA TRBV7-2 CASSLVDRAGNEQFF TGTGCCAGCAGCTTAGTCGACAGGGCGGGCAATGAGCAGTTCTTC
NA TRBJ2-7 NA TRBV27 CASSLFGDEQYF TGTGCCAGCAGTTTATTCGGGGACGAGCAGTACTTC
NA TRBJ2-1 NA TRBV9 CASSVLEKYNEQFF TGTGCCAGCAGCGTCTTGGAAAAATACAATGAGCAGTTCTTC
NA TRBJ1-1 NA TRBV5-5 CASSLEPGRWTEAFF TGTGCCAGCAGCTTGGAGCCGGGGCGGTGGACTGAAGCTTTCTTT
NA TRBJ2-7 NA TRBV19 CASSPRGSYEQYF TGTGCCAGTAGTCCAAGGGGCAGCTACGAGCAGTACTTC
NA TRBJ2-3 NA TRBV6-6 CASSWIPGDTQYF TGTGCCAGTTCGTGGATACCGGGAGATACGCAGTATTTT
NA TRBJ2-2 NA TRBV9 CASSALLPGELFF TGTGCCAGCAGCGCCCTCCTCCCCGGGGAGCTGTTTTTT
TRBD1 TRBJ1-5 NA TRBV19 CASRVQGSDQPQHF TGTGCCAGTAGGGTACAGGGGTCCGATCAGCCCCAGCATTTT
TRBD2 TRBJ2-2 NA TRBV9 CASSATTSGVNTGELFF TGTGCCAGCAGCGCGACGACTAGCGGGGTGAACACCGGGGAGCTGTTTTTT
TRBD1 TRBJ1-1 once TRBV12-5 CASGLVGGTALLNTEAFF TGTGCTAGTGGTTTGGTAGGTGGGACAGCATTACTTAACACTGAAGCTTTCTTT
NA TRBJ2-2 few TRBV10-3 CAISDGNTGELFF TGTGCCATCAGTGACGGGAACACCGGGGAGCTGTTTTTT
TRBD2 TRBJ2-2 NA TRBV4-3 CASSQDSGGAGGELFF TGCGCCAGCAGCCAGGACAGCGGGGGGGCCGGCGGGGAGCTGTTTTTT
NA TRBJ2-3 NA TRBV28 CASSLDGGTDTQYF TGTGCCAGCAGTTTGGATGGGGGCACAGATACGCAGTATTTT
TRBD1 TRBJ2-2 NA TRBV4-1 CASSQDGGQANTGELFF TGCGCCAGCAGCCAAGATGGGGGACAGGCTAACACCGGGGAGCTGTTTTTT
NA TRBJ2-7 few TRBV30 CAWSEGPPSYEQYF TGTGCCTGGAGCGAAGGGCCTCCTTCCTACGAGCAGTACTTC
TRBD2 TRBJ2-3 NA TRBV5-4 CASSGGGGASTDTQYF TGTGCCAGCAGCGGGGGCGGGGGGGCTAGCACAGATACGCAGTATTTT
NA TRBJ1-1 once TRBV12-5 CASGLLGKNTEAFF TGTGCTAGTGGTTTGCTAGGGAAGAACACTGAAGCTTTCTTT
NA TRBJ2-3 NA TRBV15 CATRRPGPRTDTQYF TGTGCCACCAGGCGCCCGGGCCCGCGCACAGATACGCAGTATTTT
NA TRBJ2-3 NA TRBV6-6 CASSGYRVKGDTQYF TGTGCCAGCAGTGGCTACAGGGTAAAGGGAGATACGCAGTATTTT
NA TRBJ1-4 NA TRBV27 CASSLNRADEKLFF TGTGCCAGCAGTTTAAACAGGGCCGATGAAAAACTGTTTTTT
NA TRBJ1-1 NA TRBV4-2 CASSQGVFTEAFF TGTGCCAGCAGCCAAGGTGTGTTCACTGAAGCTTTCTTT
NA TRBJ2-7 NA TRBV15 CATSRDLGYEQYF TGTGCCACCAGCAGAGATTTGGGGTACGAGCAGTACTTC
NA TRBJ1-1 NA TRBV6-1 CASNPSDLAEAFF TGTGCCAGCAACCCCTCTGATCTAGCTGAAGCTTTCTTT
NA TRBJ1-5 few TRBV7-2 CASSLPGGSNQPQHF TGTGCCAGCAGCTTGCCGGGGGGGAGCAATCAGCCCCAGCATTTT
TRBD2 TRBJ2-1 NA TRBV28 CATSRLAGGFYNEQFF TGTGCCACCTCCCGGCTAGCGGGAGGATTCTACAATGAGCAGTTCTTC
NA TRBJ1-5 NA TRBV28 CASSLGRYSNQPQHF TGTGCCAGCAGTTTAGGCAGGTATAGCAATCAGCCCCAGCATTTT
TRBD1 TRBJ1-5 NA TRBV2 CASSERDRVQPQHF TGTGCCAGCAGTGAAAGGGACAGGGTTCAGCCCCAGCATTTT
NA TRBJ2-7 NA TRBV4-3 CASSQNGAAYEQYF TGCGCCAGCAGCCAGAACGGGGCCGCCTACGAGCAGTACTTC
TRBD2 TRBJ2-1 NA TRBV7-9 CASSSGLAGGSSYNEQFF TGTGCCAGCAGCTCGGGACTAGCGGGAGGAAGCTCCTACAATGAGCAGTTCTTC
NA TRBJ1-1 NA TRBV28 CASSWGTVSTEAFF TGTGCCAGCAGTTGGGGGACGGTGAGCACTGAAGCTTTCTTT
NA TRBJ2-5 NA TRBV13 CASSFVGGLLPETQYF TGTGCCAGCAGCTTTGTTGGGGGCCTATTACCTGAGACCCAGTACTTC
NA TRBJ1-1 few TRBV5-4 CASSFLQNTEAFF TGTGCCAGCAGCTTCCTACAGAACACTGAAGCTTTCTTT
TRBD2 TRBJ2-2 NA TRBV6-5 CASSQLAGGTGELFF TGTGCCAGCAGTCAGCTAGCGGGAGGCACCGGGGAGCTGTTTTTT